This T cell receptor beta chain was recovered during a study of blood T cell repertoires in COVID-19 (TCRdb year 2020). For the wider study: Collaborator samples came from the United States, Italy and Spain and covered acute and convalescent phases of COVID-19. The repertoires were made available in a free public database intended to serve as a resource for research on the immune response to SARS-CoV-2. Deeply sampled blood TCRbeta repertoires from subjects exposed to, actively infected with, or recovered from COVID-19 were included in the dataset. Samples came from the ongoing ImmuneRACE study (first 160 participants) plus 1,254 subjects from 6 global collaborators. The material from the prospective study consisted of cDNA or gDNA derived from T cells, B-cell-depleted T cells, or PBMCs. HLA class I and class II types, where available, came from metadata supplied by the sample provider rather than from assay-based typing. Sample metadata almost always included a de-identified subject ID, COVID-19 status, age in years and sex.

A word on this clone: Its target antigen remains unknown. Base qualities are missing; no much larger clone stands one base away.

TCRbeta CDR3 regions were amplified from genomic DNA using the immunoSEQ Assay, a bias-controlled multiplex PCR. In the authors' own workflow: Within the assay, amplification of reference gene primers was used to estimate how many nucleated cells each sample contained. Sequence reads were collapsed and filtered to measure the absolute abundance of every unique TCRbeta CDR3 rearrangement. For each sample, productive Simpson clonality was calculated as the square root of Simpson's diversity index over productive rearrangements. TCRdb mirrors the immuneACCESS table, restricted to in-frame sequences. Some clones are absent from its copies; in checked studies, under half trace to an unresolved V gene, and the reason for the others is unknown. V, J and clone size are taken as reported in that table, and D and trimming were inferred from the DNA itself. For this sample there are tens of thousands of clones; about 82% appear just once. In total, the top ten clones hold about 4% of the sample.

Whole blood was collected in K2EDTA tubes by collaborating institutions according to the institutions' own protocols. For TCRbeta analysis, collaborators shipped samples as frozen whole blood, isolated PBMCs, or DNA extracted from either of those sample types. The research as a whole found: The amount of clinical and demographic metadata varied by source and participant and was provided uncurated.

Trimming leaves V shorter by 7 bases and J shorter by 0 bases, with the junction holding 8 bases beyond the gene matches. From the germline V gene, CDR1 is SQVTM and CDR2 is ANQGSEA. From the cysteine through the phenylalanine, the CDR3 covers 15 amino acids. The read is trimmed to its CDR3 DNA, 45 bases read in frame from base 1. Sequencing was done on a sample of peripheral blood. This receptor was obtained from a man in his fifties or sixties with acute or convalescent COVID-19. Recombination connected TRBV29-1 to TRBJ1-3; a stretch of 8 junction bases matches TRBD1. This receptor has the CDR3 CSGGQGLNSGNTIYF. The DNA sequence follows: TGCAGCGGCGGACAGGGCCTAAACTCTGGAAACACCATATATTTT.